A selection of T cell receptor beta chains follows, all from one sample in a study of identical twins. TCRdb processed the 5' RACE reads anew with MiXCR; each CDR3 protein has one entry. The data contain some 1,700,000 distinct CDR3 sequences, less than 40% of them seen just once; the ten biggest clones take up around 0.25%. The sample comprised cord blood. These receptors all come from a newborn girl in good health. Each CDR3 is given with its conserved first and last residue. A D gene is named only where the DNA matches it firmly. Expanded clones get a size class; other rows say once, few or many, or leave the size out.

d_call	v_call	j_call	cdr3_length	clone_size	cdr3_nt	cdr3_aa
NA	TRBV7-6	TRBJ2-7	13	NA	TGTGCCAGCAGCCTCAACTACAGGGACGAGCAGTACTTC	CASSLNYRDEQYF
TRBD1	TRBV18	TRBJ1-1	13	few	TGTGCCAGCGGCCGACAGGGGTGGACTGAAGCTTTCTTT	CASGRQGWTEAFF
NA	TRBV12-3/TRBV12-4	TRBJ1-5	14	NA	TGTGCCAGCAGTTTAAGGGACCCGAATCAGCCCCAGCATTTT	CASSLRDPNQPQHF
TRBD2	TRBV6-5	TRBJ2-4	16	few	TGTGCCAGCAGTTCAGGGACTAGGGGAACCCAAAACATTCAGTACTTC	CASSSGTRGTQNIQYF
TRBD2	TRBV9	TRBJ2-7	19	NA	TGTGCCAGCAGCCCTCGAGACAGCCTAACTAGCGGGTCTCTCTACGAGCAGTACTTC	CASSPRDSLTSGSLYEQYF
NA	TRBV6-6	TRBJ1-3	14	NA	TGTGCCAGCAGTTACCTCGACGGTGGAAACACCATATATTTT	CASSYLDGGNTIYF
NA	TRBV4-2	TRBJ2-3	13	NA	TGTGCCAGCAGCCAAGATAGTCAGTGGGCGCAGTATTTT	CASSQDSQWAQYF
TRBD1	TRBV29-1	TRBJ2-5	11	NA	TGCAGCTTCACAGGGGACAATGAGCAGTACTTC	CSFTGDNEQYF
TRBD1	TRBV5-8	TRBJ1-1	17	few	TGTGCCAGCAGCTTGTCCAGGGGGCGGCCTATGAACACTGAAGCTTTCTTT	CASSLSRGRPMNTEAFF
NA	TRBV24-1	TRBJ2-1	15	NA	TGTGCCACCAGTGATTTTGGCAGCTCCTACAATGAGCGGTTCTTC	CATSDFGSSYNERFF
TRBD2	TRBV5-1	TRBJ2-3	17	few	TGCGCCAGCAGCCCACGGACTAGCGGGAGGCAGGGAGATACGCAGTATTTT	CASSPRTSGRQGDTQYF
NA	TRBV4-1	TRBJ2-7	14	NA	TGCGCCAGCAGCCAAGACCCTTTCATACGAGAGCAGTACTTC	CASSQDPFIREQYF
NA	TRBV7-9	TRBJ1-4	14	NA	TGTGCCAGCAGCCCTCCGAGGACAAATGAAAAACTGTTTTTT	CASSPPRTNEKLFF
TRBD1	TRBV28	TRBJ2-7	15	NA	TGTGCCAGCAGACATACAGGGGGTTCGTACTACGAGCAGTACTTC	CASRHTGGSYYEQYF
NA	TRBV4-1	TRBJ1-3	18	NA	TGCGCCAGCAGCCAGGCTGTGCCGAAAGGGGCGAGAGGAAACACCATATATTTT	CASSQAVPKGARGNTIYF
NA	TRBV6-6	TRBJ1-3	14	NA	TGTGCCAGCAGTTACTCCAACTCTGGAAACACCATATATTTT	CASSYSNSGNTIYF
NA	TRBV28	TRBJ2-5	12	NA	TGTGCCAGCAGCAATGACAGGGAGACCCAGTACTTC	CASSNDRETQYF
NA	TRBV6-5	TRBJ1-2	14	few	TGTGCCAGCAGACCCCCTACCCCCTTCCTAGGCTACACCTTC	CASRPPTPFLGYTF
TRBD2	TRBV25-1	TRBJ2-1	17	NA	TGTGCCAGCAGTGAACAGCTGACTAGCGGGAGAGACAATGAGCAGTTCTTC	CASSEQLTSGRDNEQFF
TRBD1	TRBV2	TRBJ2-5	14	few	TGTGCCAGCACAAGAGACAGGGCGGAAGAGACCCAGTACTTC	CASTRDRAEETQYF
NA	TRBV11-3	TRBJ2-1	13	NA	TGTGCCAGCAGCTCCTCCAGGGGCAATGAGCAGTTCTTC	CASSSSRGNEQFF
NA	TRBV2	TRBJ2-3	15	NA	TGTGCCAGCAGTGATTTGTTCCAGGGGAGAGATACGCAGTATTTT	CASSDLFQGRDTQYF
TRBD2	TRBV7-9	TRBJ2-3	14	NA	TGTGCCGTCGAGTCAGCGGGGGGGCCGGATACGCAGTATTTT	CAVESAGGPDTQYF
TRBD2	TRBV20-1	TRBJ2-1	14	few	TGCAGTGCGACTAGCGGGAGCACCTACAATGAGCAGTTCTTC	CSATSGSTYNEQFF
NA	TRBV27	TRBJ2-7	15	few	TGTGCCAGCAGTCAATGGGCGGGGACCTCCTACGAGCAGTACTTC	CASSQWAGTSYEQYF
NA	TRBV21-1	TRBJ2-7	11	NA	TGTGCCGGCATCTGGAGGTACGAGCAGTACTTC	CAGIWRYEQYF
TRBD2	TRBV20-1	TRBJ2-2	16	few	TGCAGTGCTGCGGGACTAGCGGGGGGCTACACCGGGGAGCTGTTTTTT	CSAAGLAGGYTGELFF
NA	TRBV5-4	TRBJ2-1	13	NA	TGTGCCAGCAGCTCGCCATGGTCCAATGAGCAGTTCTTC	CASSSPWSNEQFF
NA	TRBV20-1	TRBJ2-3	14	NA	TGCAGTGCTAACCTGGACCATAGCACAGATACGCAGTATTTT	CSANLDHSTDTQYF
TRBD2	TRBV6-2/TRBV6-3	TRBJ2-7	15	few	TGTGCCAGCAGGTCCCTAGCGGGGGGGCCTTACGAGCAGTACTTC	CASRSLAGGPYEQYF
NA	TRBV28	TRBJ2-1	15	few	TGTGCCAGCAGTTTGGGGCTAGCTCTGCTCCATGAGCAGTTCTTC	CASSLGLALLHEQFF
NA	TRBV10-3	TRBJ1-5	14	NA	TGTGCCATCAGTGAATTGGCAGGGGACCAGCCCCAGCATTTT	CAISELAGDQPQHF
TRBD1	TRBV4-1	TRBJ1-2	16	NA	TGCGCCAGCAGCCAAATGGTCCCGGGACAGGGGGCGGGCTACACCTTC	CASSQMVPGQGAGYTF
TRBD1	TRBV9	TRBJ1-1	15	NA	TGTGCCAGCAGCGTAGGTGGACAGGGTCACACTGAAGCTTTCTTT	CASSVGGQGHTEAFF
NA	TRBV4-1	TRBJ1-1	13	few	TGCGCCAGCAGCCTTCCCCCCTACACTGAAGCTTTCTTT	CASSLPPYTEAFF
TRBD1	TRBV15	TRBJ2-1	15	few	TGTGCCACCAGCAGAGATCCGGGACAGAACAATGAGCAGTTCTTC	CATSRDPGQNNEQFF
TRBD2	TRBV11-2	TRBJ2-7	15	NA	TGTGCCAGCAGCCCTGAAGGGACTAGTTTGTACGAGCAGTACTTC	CASSPEGTSLYEQYF
TRBD1	TRBV20-1	TRBJ1-2	15	few	TGCAGTGCTAGAGATAGGGGGGACAGATACTATGGCTACACCTTC	CSARDRGDRYYGYTF
NA	TRBV20-1	TRBJ2-3	12	few	TGCAGTGCTAGGGAGCCCGGGGATACGCAGTATTTT	CSAREPGDTQYF
TRBD2	TRBV4-2	TRBJ2-2	15	few	TGTGCCAGCAGTTATAGCGGGGGGAACACCGGGGAGCTGTTTTTT	CASSYSGGNTGELFF
TRBD2	TRBV27	TRBJ2-7	15	few	TGTGCCAGCAGTTTTGAGGCTAGCGGTAACAATGAGCAGTACTTC	CASSFEASGNNEQYF
NA	TRBV5-1	TRBJ2-7	15	NA	TGCGCCAGCAGCTTGGGGGACCAGGTGTACTACGAGCAGTACTTC	CASSLGDQVYYEQYF
NA	TRBV12-3/TRBV12-4	TRBJ2-7	16	few	TGTGCCAGCAGTTTAGGTGTGGCAGGGACGGCCTACGAGCAGTACTTC	CASSLGVAGTAYEQYF
NA	TRBV6-6	TRBJ2-6	14	NA	TGTGCCAGCTGTAGGGTATCTGGGGCCAACGTCCTGACTTTC	CASCRVSGANVLTF
TRBD2	TRBV11-2	TRBJ2-2	17	NA	TGTGCCAGCAGCCTTACTGGGACTAGCGGCGGCACCGGGGAGCTGTTTTTT	CASSLTGTSGGTGELFF
NA	TRBV4-2	TRBJ2-1	16	NA	TGTGCCAGCAGCCAAGAGGCCGCAGGGGTCTACAATGAGCAGTTCTTC	CASSQEAAGVYNEQFF
TRBD1	TRBV12-3/TRBV12-4	TRBJ2-7	15	NA	TGTGCCAGCAGTCCGGGACAGGGGACATGGTACGAGCAGTACTTC	CASSPGQGTWYEQYF